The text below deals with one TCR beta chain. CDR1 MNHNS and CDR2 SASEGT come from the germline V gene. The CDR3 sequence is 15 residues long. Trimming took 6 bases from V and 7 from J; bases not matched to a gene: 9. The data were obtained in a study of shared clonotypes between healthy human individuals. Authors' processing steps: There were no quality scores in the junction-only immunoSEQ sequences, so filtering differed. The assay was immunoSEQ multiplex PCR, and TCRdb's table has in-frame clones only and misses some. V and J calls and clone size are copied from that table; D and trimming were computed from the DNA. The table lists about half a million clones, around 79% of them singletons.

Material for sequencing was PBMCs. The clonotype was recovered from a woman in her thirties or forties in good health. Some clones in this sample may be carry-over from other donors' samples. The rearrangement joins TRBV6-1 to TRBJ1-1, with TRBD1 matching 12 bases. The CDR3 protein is CASRLGTGGQGEAFF. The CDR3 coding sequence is TGTGCCAGCAGGCTCGGGACAGGGGGCCAAGGTGAAGCTTTCTTT.